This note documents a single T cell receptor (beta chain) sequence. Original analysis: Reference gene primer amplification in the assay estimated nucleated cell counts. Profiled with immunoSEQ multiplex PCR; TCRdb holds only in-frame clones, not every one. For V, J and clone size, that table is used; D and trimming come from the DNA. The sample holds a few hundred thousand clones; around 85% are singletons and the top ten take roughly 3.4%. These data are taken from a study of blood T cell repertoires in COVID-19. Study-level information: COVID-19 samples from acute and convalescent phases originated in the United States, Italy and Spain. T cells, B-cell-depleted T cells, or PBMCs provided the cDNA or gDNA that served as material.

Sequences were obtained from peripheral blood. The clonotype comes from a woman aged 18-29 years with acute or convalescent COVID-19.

CDR3 loop: CASRGASGGNEQYF. The CDR3, as DNA: TGTGCCAGCAGGGGGGCTTCAGGGGGCAACGAGCAGTACTTC. The chain recombines TRBV7-9 with TRBJ2-7; 8 bases fit TRBD1. The CDR3 has 14 residues. In germline, CDR1 is SEHNR, CDR2 FQNEAQ (reference sequence). With 6 bases clipped from V and 5 bases from J, the junction kept 9 bases outside the gene matches. Complete variable domain (other parts from reference TRBV7-9 and TRBJ2-7): DTGVSQNPRHKITKRGQNVTFRCDPISEHNRLYWYRQTLGQGPEFLTYFQNEAQLEKSRLLSDRFSAERPKGSFSTLEIQRTEQGDSAMYLCASRGASGGNEQYFGPGTRLTVT.